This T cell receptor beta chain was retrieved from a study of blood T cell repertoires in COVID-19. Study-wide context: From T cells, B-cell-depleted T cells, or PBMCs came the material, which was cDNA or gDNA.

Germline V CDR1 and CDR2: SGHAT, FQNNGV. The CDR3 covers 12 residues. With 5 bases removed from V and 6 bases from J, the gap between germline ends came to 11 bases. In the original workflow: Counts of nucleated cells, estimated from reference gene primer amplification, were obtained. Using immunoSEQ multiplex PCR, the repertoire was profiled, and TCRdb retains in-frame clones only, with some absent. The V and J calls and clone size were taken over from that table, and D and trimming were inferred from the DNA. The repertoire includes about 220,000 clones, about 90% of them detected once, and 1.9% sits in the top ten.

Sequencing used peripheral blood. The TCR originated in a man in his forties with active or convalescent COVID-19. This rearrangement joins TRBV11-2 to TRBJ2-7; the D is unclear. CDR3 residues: CASSDMTREQYF. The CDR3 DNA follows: TGTGCCAGCAGCGATATGACACGCGAGCAGTACTTC.